These 3 T cell receptor beta chains were all obtained from the same sample, sequenced in a study of blood T cell repertoires in COVID-19. The assay was immunoSEQ multiplex PCR, and TCRdb's table has in-frame clones only and misses some. The sample records some 130,000 clones, about 87% being singletons. The sequenced material came from peripheral blood. These receptors all stem from a human donor in a cohort sampled during active COVID-19.

The V call is TRBV5-1, the J call TRBJ1-2; D gene uncertain. Germline CDR1 reads SGHRS; CDR2 reads YFSETQ. Deletions cut 0 bases from V and 4 bases from J, with 10 bases between. The CDR3 is made up of 14 amino acids. The CDR3 loop reads CASSLAQSSYGYTF. The CDR3 DNA is TGCGCCAGCAGCTTGGCACAGTCCTCCTATGGCTACACCTTC.

This clone was seen more than once but under ten times. The chain has TRBV2 and TRBJ1-5; tentative D call: TRBD1 (5 bases). The CDR3 extends over 15 amino acids. Germline lookup yields CDR1 SNHLY and CDR2 FYNNEI. V dropped 1 base and J dropped 6 bases, with 13 bases sitting between them. The CDR3 sequence: CASSEGGASVQPQHF. The CDR3 nucleotides are TGTGCCAGCAGTGAAGGGGGCGCATCGGTTCAGCCCCAGCATTTT.

J is TRBJ2-1 and V is TRBV5-1, with 9 bases identical to TRBD1. V lost 3 bases to trimming and J lost 4 bases; unmatched junction nucleotides: 5. Per the germline V gene, CDR1 is SGHRS and CDR2 is YFSETQ. The CDR3 length is 15 residues. CDR3 bases: TGCGCCAGCAGCTCCACAGGGGGCCCGTACAATGAGCAGTTCTTC. Protein: CASSSTGGPYNEQFF.